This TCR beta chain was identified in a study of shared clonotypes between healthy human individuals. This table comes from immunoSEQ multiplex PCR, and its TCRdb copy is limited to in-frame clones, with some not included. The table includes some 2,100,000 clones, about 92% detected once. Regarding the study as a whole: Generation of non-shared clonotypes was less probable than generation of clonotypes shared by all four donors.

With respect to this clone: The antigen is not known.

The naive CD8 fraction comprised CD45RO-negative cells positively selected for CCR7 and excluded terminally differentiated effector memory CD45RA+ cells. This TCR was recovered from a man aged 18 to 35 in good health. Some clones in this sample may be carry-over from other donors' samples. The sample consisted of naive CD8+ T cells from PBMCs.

The CDR3 DNA reads TGTGCCAGCAGCTCCTGGAGGTGGACCCTGGCGAATGAGCAGTTCTTC. This encodes CASSSWRWTLANEQFF. This chain joins TRBV11-2 and TRBJ2-1; tentatively, D is TRBD2 (5 bases). The germline V gene has CDR1 SGHAT and CDR2 FQNNGV. The CDR3 loop spans 16 amino acids. V lost 4 bases, J lost 7 bases, and 20 bases lay in between.